This T cell receptor (beta chain) was recorded in a study of blood T cell repertoires in COVID-19. Study-level background: COVID-19 samples from acute and convalescent phases originated in the United States, Italy and Spain. The cDNA or gDNA used as material had been derived from T cells, B-cell-depleted T cells, or PBMCs.

Original processing notes: Using reference gene primer amplification, nucleated cell counts were estimated. This table comes from immunoSEQ multiplex PCR, and its TCRdb copy is limited to in-frame clones, with some not included. V and J calls and clone size are given by that table; D and trimming were obtained from the DNA. The sample lists a few hundred thousand clones; less than 85% were seen once. This CDR3 region has 16 residues. Trimming removed 2 bases from V and 0 bases from J, with 13 bases in between. CDR1 is MNHNS, CDR2 SASEGT, per germline. This clonotype was sampled from a woman under 30 with acute or convalescent COVID-19. Input material: peripheral blood. The V gene is TRBV6-1, the J gene TRBJ1-1; D is perhaps TRBD1 (5 bases). The CDR3 DNA is TGTGCCAGCAGTGAATGGCAGGGCGGGGTGAACACTGAAGCTTTCTTT. It yields the protein CASSEWQGGVNTEAFF.